Reported below is one T cell receptor (beta chain). In the source study's methods: Amplified reference gene primers provided the basis for estimating nucleated cell counts. The protocol was immunoSEQ multiplex PCR, while the TCRdb copy is restricted to in-frame clones and leaves out a portion. That table is the source of V, J and clone size, and D and trimming were worked out from the DNA. The sample records over 200,000 clones, just over 85% being singletons. This sample stems from a study of blood T cell repertoires in COVID-19. Study as a whole: The United States, Italy and Spain supplied acute and convalescent COVID-19 samples. From T cells, B-cell-depleted T cells, or PBMCs came the material, which was cDNA or gDNA.

V lost 4 bases to trimming and J lost 6 bases; unmatched junction nucleotides: 8. Germline V gene data show CDR1 as KGHSH and CDR2 as LQKENI. The CDR3 consists of 15 residues. This TCR came from a man in his fifties with COVID-19, enrolled during active disease. The sequenced sample consisted of peripheral blood. V gene TRBV18 combines with J gene TRBJ1-2; 10 bases align to TRBD1. CDR3: CASSRAFGQGDGYTF. The CDR3 DNA follows: TGTGCCAGCTCACGCGCCTTCGGACAGGGGGATGGCTACACCTTC.